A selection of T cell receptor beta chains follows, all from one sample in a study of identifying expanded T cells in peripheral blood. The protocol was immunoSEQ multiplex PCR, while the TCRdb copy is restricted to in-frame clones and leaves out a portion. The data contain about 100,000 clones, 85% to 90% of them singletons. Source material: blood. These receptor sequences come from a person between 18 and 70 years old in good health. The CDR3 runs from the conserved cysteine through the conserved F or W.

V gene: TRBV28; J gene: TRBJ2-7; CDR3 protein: CASSNSGGLREQYF
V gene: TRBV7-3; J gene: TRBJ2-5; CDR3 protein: CASAAGGQETQYF
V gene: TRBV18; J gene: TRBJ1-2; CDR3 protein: CASSIKQGQHYYGYTF
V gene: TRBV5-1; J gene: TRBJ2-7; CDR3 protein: CASSESGPAYEQYF
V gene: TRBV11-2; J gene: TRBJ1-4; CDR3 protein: CASSLDRGQEKLFF
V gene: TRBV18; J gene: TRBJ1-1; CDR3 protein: CASSPLGTGGVTEAFF
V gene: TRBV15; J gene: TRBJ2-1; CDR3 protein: CATSRQTGKNYNEQFF
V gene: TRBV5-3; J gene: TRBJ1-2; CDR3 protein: CARSTGYGYTF
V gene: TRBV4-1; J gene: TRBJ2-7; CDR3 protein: CASSPGLAGVPLRYEQYF
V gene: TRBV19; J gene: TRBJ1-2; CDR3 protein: CASSIQQLYGYTF
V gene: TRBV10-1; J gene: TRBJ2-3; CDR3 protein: CASSGDARSTDTQYF
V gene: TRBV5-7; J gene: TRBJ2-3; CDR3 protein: CASSLRQGCTDTQYF
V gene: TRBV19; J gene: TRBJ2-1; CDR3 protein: CASRPTDRGRGNEQFF
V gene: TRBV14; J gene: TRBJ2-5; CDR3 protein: CASSLALGRQETQYF
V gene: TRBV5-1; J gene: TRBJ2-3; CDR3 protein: CASSLEVGGVDTQYF
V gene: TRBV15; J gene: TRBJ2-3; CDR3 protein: CATSRDGSRRDTQYF
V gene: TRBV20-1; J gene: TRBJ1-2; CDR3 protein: CSAKLNYGYTF
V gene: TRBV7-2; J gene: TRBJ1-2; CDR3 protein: CASSLDRRGASFF
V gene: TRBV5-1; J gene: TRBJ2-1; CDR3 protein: CASGRDRDNEQFF
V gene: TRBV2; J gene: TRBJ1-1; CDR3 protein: CASSTDRVKAFF
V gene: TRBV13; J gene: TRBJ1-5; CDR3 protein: CASSLGDQPQHF
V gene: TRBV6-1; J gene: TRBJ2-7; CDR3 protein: CASTWDRGGEEQYF
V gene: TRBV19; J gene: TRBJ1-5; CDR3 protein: CASKFGGNQPQHF
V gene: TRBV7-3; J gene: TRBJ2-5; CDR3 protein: CASSLSGTEGETQYF
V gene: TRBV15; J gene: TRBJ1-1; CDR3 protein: CATSRVGGEAFF
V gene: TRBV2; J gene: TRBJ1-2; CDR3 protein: CASRRGQAVKGYTF
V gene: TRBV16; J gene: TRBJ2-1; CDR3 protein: CASSQWGGVYNEQFF
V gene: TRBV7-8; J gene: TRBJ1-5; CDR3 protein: CASSRDPRSNQPQHF
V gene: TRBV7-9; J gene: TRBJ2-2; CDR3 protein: CASSLRATNTGELFF
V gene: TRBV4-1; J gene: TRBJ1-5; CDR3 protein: CASSQDGTKGEPQHF
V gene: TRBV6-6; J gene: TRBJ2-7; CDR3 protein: CASSYSGEQYF
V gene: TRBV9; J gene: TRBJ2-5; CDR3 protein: CASSVPSTPETQYF
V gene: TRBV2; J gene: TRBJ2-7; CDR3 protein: CASTPGGPGYEQYF
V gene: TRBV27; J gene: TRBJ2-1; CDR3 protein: CASSPTGSSYNEQFF
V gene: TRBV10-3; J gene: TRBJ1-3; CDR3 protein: CAISEASSGNTIYF
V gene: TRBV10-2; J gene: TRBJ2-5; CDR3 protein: CASSESGIGETQYF
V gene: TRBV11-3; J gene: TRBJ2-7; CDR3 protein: CASSLGFSYEQYF
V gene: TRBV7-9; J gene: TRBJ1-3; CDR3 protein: CASSSPGGASGNTIYF
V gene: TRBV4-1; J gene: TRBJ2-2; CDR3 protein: CASSRELAGVTGELFF